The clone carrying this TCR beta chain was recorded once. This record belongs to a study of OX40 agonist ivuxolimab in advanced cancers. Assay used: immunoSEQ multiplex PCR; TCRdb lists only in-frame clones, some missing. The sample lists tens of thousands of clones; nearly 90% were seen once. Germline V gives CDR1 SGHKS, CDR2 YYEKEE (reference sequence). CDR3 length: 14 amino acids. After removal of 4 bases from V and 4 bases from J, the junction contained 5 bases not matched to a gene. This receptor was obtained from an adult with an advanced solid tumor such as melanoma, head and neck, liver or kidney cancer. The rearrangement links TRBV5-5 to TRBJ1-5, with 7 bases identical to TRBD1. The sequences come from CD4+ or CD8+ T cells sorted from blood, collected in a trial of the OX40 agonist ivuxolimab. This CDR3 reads CASSMPGGNQPQHF. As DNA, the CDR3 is TGTGCCAGCAGCATGCCAGGGGGAAATCAGCCCCAGCATTTT.